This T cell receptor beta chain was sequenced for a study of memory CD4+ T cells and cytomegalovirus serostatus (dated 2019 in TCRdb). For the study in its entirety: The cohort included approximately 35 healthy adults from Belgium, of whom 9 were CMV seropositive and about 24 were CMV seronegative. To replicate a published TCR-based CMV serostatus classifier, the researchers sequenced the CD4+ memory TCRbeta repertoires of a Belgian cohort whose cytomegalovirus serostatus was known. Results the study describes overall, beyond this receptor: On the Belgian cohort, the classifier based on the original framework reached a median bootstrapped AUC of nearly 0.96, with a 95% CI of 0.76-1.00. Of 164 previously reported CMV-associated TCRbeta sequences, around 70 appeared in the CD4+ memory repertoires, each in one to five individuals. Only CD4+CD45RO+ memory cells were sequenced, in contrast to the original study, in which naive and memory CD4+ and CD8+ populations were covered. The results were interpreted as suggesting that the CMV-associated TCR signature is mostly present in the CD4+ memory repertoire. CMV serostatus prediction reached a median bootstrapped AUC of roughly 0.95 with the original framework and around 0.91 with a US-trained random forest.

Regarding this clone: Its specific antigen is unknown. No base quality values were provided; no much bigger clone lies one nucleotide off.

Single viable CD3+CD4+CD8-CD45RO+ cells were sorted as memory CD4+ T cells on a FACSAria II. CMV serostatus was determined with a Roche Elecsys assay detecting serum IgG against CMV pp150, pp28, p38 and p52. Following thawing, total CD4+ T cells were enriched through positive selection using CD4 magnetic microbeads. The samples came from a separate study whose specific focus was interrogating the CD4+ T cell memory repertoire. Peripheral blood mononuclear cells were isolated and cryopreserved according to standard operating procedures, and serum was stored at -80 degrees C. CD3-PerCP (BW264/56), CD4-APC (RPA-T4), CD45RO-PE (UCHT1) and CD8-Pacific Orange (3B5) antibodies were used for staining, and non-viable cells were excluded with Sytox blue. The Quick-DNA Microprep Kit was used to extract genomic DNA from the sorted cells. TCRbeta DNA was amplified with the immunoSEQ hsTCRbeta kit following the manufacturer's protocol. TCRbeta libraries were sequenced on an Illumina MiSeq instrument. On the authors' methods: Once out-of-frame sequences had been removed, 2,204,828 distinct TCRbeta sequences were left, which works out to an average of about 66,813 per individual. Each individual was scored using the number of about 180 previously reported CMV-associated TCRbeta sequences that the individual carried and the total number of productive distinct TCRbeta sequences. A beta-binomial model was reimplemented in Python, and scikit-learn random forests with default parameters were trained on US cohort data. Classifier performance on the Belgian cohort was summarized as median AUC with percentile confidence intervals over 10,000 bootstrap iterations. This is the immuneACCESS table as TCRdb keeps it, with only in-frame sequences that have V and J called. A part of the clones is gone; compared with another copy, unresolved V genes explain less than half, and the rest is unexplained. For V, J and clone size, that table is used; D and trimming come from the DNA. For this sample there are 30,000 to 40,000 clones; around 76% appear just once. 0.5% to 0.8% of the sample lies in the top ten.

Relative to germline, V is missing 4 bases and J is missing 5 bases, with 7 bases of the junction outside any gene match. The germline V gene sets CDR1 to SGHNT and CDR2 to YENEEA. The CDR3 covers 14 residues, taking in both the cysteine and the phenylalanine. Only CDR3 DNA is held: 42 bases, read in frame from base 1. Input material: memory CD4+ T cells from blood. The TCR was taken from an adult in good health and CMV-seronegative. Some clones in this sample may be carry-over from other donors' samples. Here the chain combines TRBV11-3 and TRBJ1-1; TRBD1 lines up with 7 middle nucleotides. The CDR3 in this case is CASSYHGRGTEAFF. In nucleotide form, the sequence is TGTGCCAGCAGCTACCATGGCAGGGGGACTGAAGCTTTCTTT.